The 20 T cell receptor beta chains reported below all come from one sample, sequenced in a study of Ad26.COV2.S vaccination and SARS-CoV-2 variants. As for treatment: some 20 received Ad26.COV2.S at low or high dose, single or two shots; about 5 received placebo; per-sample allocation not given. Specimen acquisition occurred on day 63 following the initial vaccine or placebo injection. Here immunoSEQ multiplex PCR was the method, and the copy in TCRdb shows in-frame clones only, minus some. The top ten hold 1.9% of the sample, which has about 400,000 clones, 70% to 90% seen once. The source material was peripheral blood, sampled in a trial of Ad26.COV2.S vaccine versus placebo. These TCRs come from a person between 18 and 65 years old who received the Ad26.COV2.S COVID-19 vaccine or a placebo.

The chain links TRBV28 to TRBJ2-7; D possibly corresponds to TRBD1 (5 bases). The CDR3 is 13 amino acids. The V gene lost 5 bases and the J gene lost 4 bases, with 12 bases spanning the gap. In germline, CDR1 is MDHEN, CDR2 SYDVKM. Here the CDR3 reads CASSRQFRYEQYF. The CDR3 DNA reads TGTGCCAGCAGTCGACAGTTTCGGTACGAGCAGTACTTC. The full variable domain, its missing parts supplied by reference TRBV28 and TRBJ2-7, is DVKVTQSSRYLVKRTGEKVFLECVQDMDHENMFWYRQDPGLGLRLIYFSYDVKMKEKGDIPEGYSVSREKKERFSLILESASTNQTSMYLCASSRQFRYEQYFGPGTRLTVT.

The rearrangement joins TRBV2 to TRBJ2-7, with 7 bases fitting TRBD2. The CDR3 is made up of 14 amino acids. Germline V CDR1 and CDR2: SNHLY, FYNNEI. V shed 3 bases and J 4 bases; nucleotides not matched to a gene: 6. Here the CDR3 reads CASSEGGRSYEQYF. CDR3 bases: TGTGCCAGCAGTGAGGGGGGGAGAAGTTACGAGCAGTACTTC.

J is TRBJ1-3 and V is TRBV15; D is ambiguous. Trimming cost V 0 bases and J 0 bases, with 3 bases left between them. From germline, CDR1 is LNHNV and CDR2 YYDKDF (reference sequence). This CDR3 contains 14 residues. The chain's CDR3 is CATSRESSGNTIYF. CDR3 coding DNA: TGTGCCACCAGCAGAGAGAGCTCTGGAAACACCATATATTTT. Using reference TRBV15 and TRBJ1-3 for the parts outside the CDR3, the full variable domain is DAMVIQNPRYQVTQFGKPVTLSCSQTLNHNVMYWYQQKSSQAPKLLFHYYDKDFNNEADTPDNFQSRRPNTSFCFLDIRSPGLGDTAMYLCATSRESSGNTIYFGEGSWLTVV.

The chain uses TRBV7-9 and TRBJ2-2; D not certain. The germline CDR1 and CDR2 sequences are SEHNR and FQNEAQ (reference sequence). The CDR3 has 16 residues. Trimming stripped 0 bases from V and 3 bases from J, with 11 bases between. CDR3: CASSLALTRDTGELFF. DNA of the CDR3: TGTGCCAGCAGCTTAGCGCTAACTCGGGACACCGGGGAGCTGTTTTTT.

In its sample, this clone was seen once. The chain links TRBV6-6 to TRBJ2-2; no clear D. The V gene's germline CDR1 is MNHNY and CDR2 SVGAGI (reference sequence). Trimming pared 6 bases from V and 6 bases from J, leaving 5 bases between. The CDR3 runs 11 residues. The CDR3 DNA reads TGTGCCAGCAGGGAAGCCGGGGAGCTGTTTTTT. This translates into CASREAGELFF.

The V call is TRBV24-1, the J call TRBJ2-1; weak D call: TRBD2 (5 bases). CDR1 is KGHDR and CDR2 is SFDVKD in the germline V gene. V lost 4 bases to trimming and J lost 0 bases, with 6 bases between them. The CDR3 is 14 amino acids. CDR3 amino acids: CATSEEGSYNEQFF. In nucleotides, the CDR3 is TGTGCCACCAGTGAAGAGGGCTCCTACAATGAGCAGTTCTTC.

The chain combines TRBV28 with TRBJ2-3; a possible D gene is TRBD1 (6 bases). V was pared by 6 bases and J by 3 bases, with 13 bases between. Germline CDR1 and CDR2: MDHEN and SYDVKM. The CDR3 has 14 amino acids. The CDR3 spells CASRLQGGTDTQYF. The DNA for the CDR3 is TGTGCCAGCAGGTTACAGGGTGGAACAGATACGCAGTATTTT.

The CDR3 coding sequence is TGTGCCAGCAGTCTCCGACAGGGGGCGCGGGAGCAGTACTTC. This gives the protein CASSLRQGAREQYF. The chain employs TRBV27 and TRBJ2-7; TRBD1 matches at 10 bases. The V gene's germline CDR1 is MNHEY and CDR2 SMNVEV (reference sequence). This CDR3 region has 14 residues. After removal of 5 bases from V and 7 bases from J, the junction contained 8 bases not matched to a gene.

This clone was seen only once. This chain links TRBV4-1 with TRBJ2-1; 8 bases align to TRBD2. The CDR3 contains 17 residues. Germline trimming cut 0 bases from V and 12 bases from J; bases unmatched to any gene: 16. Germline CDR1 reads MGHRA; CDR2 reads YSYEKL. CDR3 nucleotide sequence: TGCGCCAGCAGCCAAGACATGGGTTCTTGGACTAGCCGTAGGCAGTTCTTC. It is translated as CASSQDMGSWTSRRQFF.

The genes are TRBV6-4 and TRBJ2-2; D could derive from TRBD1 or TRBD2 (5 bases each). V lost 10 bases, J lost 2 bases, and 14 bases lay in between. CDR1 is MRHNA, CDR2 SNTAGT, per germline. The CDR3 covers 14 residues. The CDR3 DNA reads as TGTGCCACTTCCGGGACCTACAACACCGGGGAGCTGTTTTTT. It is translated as CATSGTYNTGELFF.

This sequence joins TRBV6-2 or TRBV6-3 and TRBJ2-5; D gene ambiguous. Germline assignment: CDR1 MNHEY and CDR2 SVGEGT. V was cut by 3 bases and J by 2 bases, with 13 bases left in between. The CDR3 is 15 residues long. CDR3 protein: CASSYSLPVQETQYF. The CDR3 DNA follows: TGTGCCAGCAGTTATTCCCTGCCAGTGCAAGAGACCCAGTACTTC.

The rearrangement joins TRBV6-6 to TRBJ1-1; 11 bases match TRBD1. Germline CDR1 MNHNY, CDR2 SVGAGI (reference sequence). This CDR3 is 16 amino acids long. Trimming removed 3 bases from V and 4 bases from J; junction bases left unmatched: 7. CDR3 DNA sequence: TGTGCCAGCAGTTATCCGGGACAGGGGGAGGGCACTGAAGCTTTCTTT. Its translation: CASSYPGQGEGTEAFF.

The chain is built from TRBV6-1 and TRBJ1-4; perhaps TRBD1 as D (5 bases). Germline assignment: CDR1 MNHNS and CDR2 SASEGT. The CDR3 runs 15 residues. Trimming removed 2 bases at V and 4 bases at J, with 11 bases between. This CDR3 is CASSESGTDNEKLFF. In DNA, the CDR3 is TGTGCCAGCAGTGAATCCGGGACCGATAATGAAAAACTGTTTTTT.

CDR3 residues: CASSPRETRTDTQYF. The CDR3 nucleotides read TGTGCCAGCAGCCCGCGGGAGACCCGCACAGATACGCAGTATTTT. The chain uses TRBV11-3 and TRBJ2-3; 7 nucleotides agree with TRBD2. CDR3 size: 15 residues. V dropped 5 bases and J dropped 1; count of bases not matched to a gene: 6. Germline assignment: CDR1 SGHNT and CDR2 YENEEA. The full variable domain, rest sourced from reference TRBV11-3 and TRBJ2-3, is EAGVVQSPRYKIIEKKQPVAFWCNPISGHNTLYWYLQNLGQGPELLIRYENEEAVDDSQLPKDRFSAERLKGVDSTLKIQPAELGDSAVYLCASSPRETRTDTQYFGPGTRLTVL.

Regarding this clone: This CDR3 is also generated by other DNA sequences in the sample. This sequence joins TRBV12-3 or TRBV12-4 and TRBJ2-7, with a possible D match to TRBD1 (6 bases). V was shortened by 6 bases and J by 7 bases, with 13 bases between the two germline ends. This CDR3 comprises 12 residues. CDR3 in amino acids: CASSLGAREQYF. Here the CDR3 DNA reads TGTGCCAGCAGCCTGGGGGCGCGGGAGCAGTACTTC.

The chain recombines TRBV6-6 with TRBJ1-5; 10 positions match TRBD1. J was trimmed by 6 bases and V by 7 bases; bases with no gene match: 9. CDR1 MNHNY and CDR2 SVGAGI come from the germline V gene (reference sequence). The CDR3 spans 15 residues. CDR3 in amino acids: CASTIGDRGGQPQHF. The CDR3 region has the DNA TGTGCCAGCACCATTGGGGACAGGGGTGGTCAGCCCCAGCATTTT.

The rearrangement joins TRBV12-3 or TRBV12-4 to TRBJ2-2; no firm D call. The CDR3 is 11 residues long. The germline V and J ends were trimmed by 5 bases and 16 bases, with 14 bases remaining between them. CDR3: CASSDPFSRFF. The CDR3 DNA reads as TGTGCCAGCAGTGACCCCTTTAGCCGGTTTTTT.

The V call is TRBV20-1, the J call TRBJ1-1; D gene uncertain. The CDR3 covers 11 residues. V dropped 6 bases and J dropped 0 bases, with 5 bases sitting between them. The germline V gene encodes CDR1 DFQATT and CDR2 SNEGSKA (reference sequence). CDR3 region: CSASLNTEAFF. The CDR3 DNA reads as TGCAGTGCCTCTTTGAACACTGAAGCTTTCTTT.

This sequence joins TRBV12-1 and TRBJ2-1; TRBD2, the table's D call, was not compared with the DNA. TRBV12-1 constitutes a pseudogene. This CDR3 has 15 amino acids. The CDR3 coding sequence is TGTGCCAGCAGCTTTCGGCGGGAGAAGGTAGATGAGCAGTTCTTC. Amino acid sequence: CASSFRREKVDEQFF.

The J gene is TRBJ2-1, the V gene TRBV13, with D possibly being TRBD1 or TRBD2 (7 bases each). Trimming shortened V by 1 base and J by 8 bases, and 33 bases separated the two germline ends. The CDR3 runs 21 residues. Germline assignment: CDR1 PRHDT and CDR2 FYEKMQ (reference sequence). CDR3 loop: CASSLDVADRTGGRRTDEQFF. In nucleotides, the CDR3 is TGTGCCAGCAGCTTAGACGTTGCGGACAGGACTGGCGGGAGAAGAACGGATGAGCAGTTCTTC.